This is a list of T cell receptor beta chains from one sample in a study of T cells in tumors after PD-1 blockade. Profiled with immunoSEQ multiplex PCR; TCRdb holds only in-frame clones, not every one. The sample consists of approximately 60,000 clones, 80% of them appearing once. This specimen was PBMCs, taken before anti-PD-1 treatment. The receptor set was obtained from a human donor with basal cell carcinoma. The CDR3 runs from the conserved cysteine through the conserved F or W. Fields, in order: D gene, clone size, J gene, V gene, CDR3 protein, CDR3 DNA. D genes are given only for firm matches. Expanded clones are given a class, and other clones once, few, many or no size at all.

>.|.|TRBJ1-2|TRBV2
CASSEAGDGYTF
TGTGCCAGCAGTGAAGCAGGGGATGGCTACACCTTC
>TRBD1|.|TRBJ1-2|TRBV7-9
CASSIGQGDGYTF
TGTGCCAGCAGCATCGGACAGGGGGATGGCTACACCTTC
>.|medium-sized|TRBJ2-7|TRBV19
CASSVGLADGEQYF
TGTGCCAGTTCGGTCGGGCTAGCTGACGGCGAGCAGTACTTC
>TRBD1|.|TRBJ2-1|TRBV3-1/TRBV3-2
CASAQGAAYNEQFF
TGTGCCAGCGCCCAGGGGGCCGCGTACAATGAGCAGTTCTTC
>.|.|TRBJ1-2|TRBV7-8
CASSPRKGGAYGYTF
TGTGCCAGCAGCCCCAGGAAAGGGGGGGCATATGGCTACACCTTC
>TRBD1|few|TRBJ1-1|TRBV5-1
CASSLDRGIAFF
TGCGCCAGCAGCTTGGACAGGGGAATAGCTTTCTTT
>.|.|TRBJ2-3|TRBV27
CASSLVGSGTDTQYF
TGTGCCAGCAGTTTGGTAGGGTCCGGCACAGATACGCAGTATTTT
>.|.|TRBJ1-3|TRBV3-1/TRBV3-2
CASSTNPSGNTIYF
TGTGCCAGCAGCACAAATCCCTCAGGAAACACCATATATTTT
>.|few|TRBJ1-3|TRBV6-2/TRBV6-3
CASSYPRISGNTIYF
TGTGCCAGCAGTTACCCCAGAATCTCTGGAAACACCATATATTTT
>TRBD1|.|TRBJ2-3|TRBV3-1/TRBV3-2
CASSQNRRTGFSTDTQYF
TGTGCCAGCAGCCAAAATCGGAGGACAGGGTTCTCGACAGATACGCAGTATTTT
>.|.|TRBJ1-4|TRBV19
CASSIVVIGKLFF
TGTGCCAGTAGTATAGTAGTAATCGGAAAACTGTTTTTT
>.|.|TRBJ1-1|TRBV19
CASSRQASARNTEAFF
TGTGCCAGTAGTCGACAGGCTAGCGCAAGGAACACTGAAGCTTTCTTT
>TRBD1|.|TRBJ2-5|TRBV27
CASSTRQGSVETQYF
TGTGCCAGCAGTACCAGACAGGGTAGTGTGGAGACCCAGTACTTC
>TRBD1|.|TRBJ1-2|TRBV30
CAWRGQGRYGYTF
TGTGCCTGGAGGGGACAGGGGCGATATGGCTACACCTTC
>.|.|TRBJ1-6|TRBV2
CASSEASLGYSSPLHF
TGTGCCAGCAGTGAAGCGAGCCTTGGGTACAGTTCACCCCTCCACTTT
>TRBD1|.|TRBJ1-3|TRBV5-1
CASSLDGTGALYF
TGCGCCAGCAGCTTGGACGGTACAGGGGCCCTATATTTT
>TRBD2|.|TRBJ2-3|TRBV3-1/TRBV3-2
CASSQPRGLAGGYTQYF
TGTGCCAGCAGCCAACCAAGGGGGCTAGCGGGGGGATATACGCAGTATTTT
>.|.|TRBJ2-7|TRBV5-1
CASSLNPQLGSLLNYEQYF
TGCGCCAGCAGCTTAAACCCACAATTGGGGTCCCTCCTAAACTACGAGCAGTACTTC
>TRBD2|.|TRBJ2-5|TRBV5-1
CASSTGLAIVETQYF
TGCGCCAGCAGCACGGGACTAGCGATAGTGGAGACCCAGTACTTC
>TRBD1|once|TRBJ1-4|TRBV5-8
CASSLLGQGFEKLFF
TGTGCCAGCAGCCTCCTCGGACAGGGCTTTGAAAAACTGTTTTTT
>.|.|TRBJ2-7|TRBV6-5
CASSMRQDSYEQYF
TGTGCCAGCAGCATGAGACAGGACTCCTACGAGCAGTACTTC
>TRBD2|.|TRBJ2-5|TRBV10-3
CAISDRGLAQTQYF
TGTGCCATCAGTGACCGCGGACTAGCGCAGACCCAGTACTTC